The 27 T cell receptor beta chains reported below all come from one sample, sequenced in a study of STAT3 mutations in large granular lymphocyte leukemia. Generated by immunoSEQ multiplex PCR, the TCRdb table keeps only in-frame clones and is missing some. The sample shows 5,000 to 6,000 clones, about 94% of them seen only once. General study findings and limits: Every T-cell large granular lymphocyte leukemia patient had at least one immunodominant TCR beta clonotype.

Antigens for these TCRs are unknown. The specimen was peripheral blood mononuclear cells. These receptors came from a man between 60 and 75 years old with T-cell large granular lymphocyte leukemia. Some clones in this sample may be carry-over from other donors' samples.

The rearrangement links TRBV19 to TRBJ2-3, with 7 bases matching TRBD2. V lost 3 bases to trimming and J lost 6 bases; unmatched junction nucleotides: 6. The CDR3 is 14 residues long. CDR1 and CDR2 from the germline V gene are LNHDA and SQIVND (reference sequence). In DNA, the CDR3 is TGTGCCAGTAGTATTGGGCTAGCGGATGATACGCAGTATTTT. Residues: CASSIGLADDTQYF.

The genes are TRBV29-1 and TRBJ1-4; TRBD1 agrees at 9 bases. Germline CDR1 and CDR2: SQVTM and ANQGSEA. This CDR3 spans 13 amino acids. With 4 bases clipped from V and 6 bases from J, the junction kept 3 bases outside the gene matches. DNA of the CDR3: TGCAGCGTTGCGGACAGGGGAGATGAAAAACTGTTTTTT. Translation gives CSVADRGDEKLFF. The full variable domain, completed using reference TRBV29-1 and TRBJ1-4, is SAVISQKPSRDICQRGTSLTIQCQVDSQVTMMFWYRQQPGQSLTLIATANQGSEATYESGFVIDKFPISRPNLTFSTLTVSNMSPEDSSIYLCSVADRGDEKLFFGSGTQLSVL.

The V gene is TRBV25-1, the J gene TRBJ2-3; D perhaps matches TRBD1 (5 bases). Trimming removed 3 bases at V and 2 bases at J, with 9 bases between. This CDR3 contains 14 residues. CDR1 and CDR2 from the germline V gene are MGHDK and SYGVNS. The CDR3 DNA sequence: TGTGCCAGCAGTGACAGGGAATTCACAGATACGCAGTATTTT. Encoded protein: CASSDREFTDTQYF.

The chain links TRBV5-4 to TRBJ2-1; 11 bases agree with TRBD2. The CDR3 has 15 residues. CDR1 SGHNT and CDR2 YYREEE come from the germline V gene (reference sequence). The V segment lost 2 bases and the J segment 6 bases; nucleotides outside the gene matches: 4. CDR3 nucleotide sequence: TGTGCCAGCAGCTTCCCCCTAGCGGGAGGCAATGAGCAGTTCTTC. Protein product: CASSFPLAGGNEQFF.

This chain uses TRBV5-4 with TRBJ2-2; 9 bases map to TRBD2. There are 16 residues in the CDR3. The germline CDR1 and CDR2 sequences are SGHNT and YYREEE (reference sequence). Trimming removed 6 bases from V and 2 bases from J; junction bases left unmatched: 8. The CDR3 protein is CASNPNSGSNTGELFF. The DNA of the CDR3 is TGTGCCAGCAACCCCAATAGCGGGAGTAACACCGGGGAGCTGTTTTTT.

V usage is TRBV7-9 and J usage is TRBJ2-3; 10 bases fit TRBD2. The germline CDR1 and CDR2 sequences are SEHNR and FQNEAQ (reference sequence). The junction had 3 bases not matched to a gene; V was cut back by 3 bases and J by 3 bases. This CDR3 region has 15 residues. CDR3 nucleotide sequence: TGTGCCAGCAGCTTTACTAGCGGGAAAACAGATACGCAGTATTTT. Its protein is CASSFTSGKTDTQYF.

V is TRBV30 and J is TRBJ1-5, with TRBD1 as a possible D gene (5 bases). This CDR3 has 16 amino acids. Germline CDR1 GTSNPN, CDR2 SVGIG (reference sequence). V was clipped by 0 bases and J by 9 bases, with 21 bases between them. DNA for the CDR3: TGTGCCTGGAGTGTAGGGGACCGATTTTCGGGTCGGCCCCAGCATTTT. This gives the protein CAWSVGDRFSGRPQHF.

The V gene is TRBV7-6, the J gene TRBJ2-7; TRBD1 matches 7 bases. J was trimmed by 1 base and V by 5 bases; bases with no gene match: 8. CDR1 SGHVS and CDR2 FNYEAQ come from the germline V gene. The CDR3 has 15 amino acids. In nucleotides, the CDR3 is TGTGCCAGCAGCCCCCAGGGGGACGTGTCCTACGAGCAGTACTTC. Protein sequence: CASSPQGDVSYEQYF.

The genes are TRBV6-4 and TRBJ1-4; D call uncertain. The germline V gene encodes CDR1 MRHNA and CDR2 SNTAGT. The CDR3 spans 18 residues. V lost 7 bases and J lost 0, with 21 bases in between. Here the CDR3 reads CASKKHPIIRATNEKLFF. DNA of the CDR3: TGTGCCAGCAAAAAACATCCCATTATCCGCGCAACTAATGAAAAACTGTTTTTT.

V usage is TRBV29-1 and J usage is TRBJ2-7, with D unclear. The CDR3 length is 11 residues. V shed 5 bases and J shed 0 bases, with 5 bases lying between them. CDR1 and CDR2 (germline): SQVTM, ANQGSEA. The CDR3 DNA follows: TGCAGCGTTCAGTTCTCCTACGAGCAGTACTTC. This sequence encodes CSVQFSYEQYF.

The rearrangement links TRBV4-3 to TRBJ2-1; a possible D gene is TRBD2 (6 bases). V dropped 1 base and J dropped 5 bases, with 9 bases sitting between them. The CDR3 runs 14 residues. CDR1 is LGHNA, CDR2 YSLEER, per germline. The chain's CDR3 is CASSQGGGNNEQFF. Here the CDR3 DNA reads TGCGCCAGCAGCCAAGGTGGAGGGAACAATGAGCAGTTCTTC.

Only one count was recorded for this clone. The genes are TRBV15 and TRBJ2-5; tentative D call: TRBD1 (5 bases). V was trimmed by 0 bases and J by 3 bases, leaving 5 bases between them. The CDR3 is made up of 13 amino acids. The germline gives CDR1 LNHNV, CDR2 YYDKDF (reference sequence). CDR3 sequence reads: CATSRDREETQYF. DNA of the CDR3: TGTGCCACCAGCAGAGACAGGGAAGAGACCCAGTACTTC.

The V call is TRBV30, the J call TRBJ2-3; 10 bases are shared with TRBD2. Germline CDR1 reads GTSNPN; CDR2 reads SVGIG (reference sequence). CDR3 size: 15 residues. Germline trimming cut 2 bases from V and 0 bases from J; bases unmatched to any gene: 2. Written as DNA, the CDR3 is TGTGCCTGGAGTACTAGCGGGGCTAGCACAGATACGCAGTATTTT. It codes for CAWSTSGASTDTQYF.

This chain uses TRBV6-4 with TRBJ1-2, with a tentative D call TRBD1 (6 bases). The CDR3 has 17 amino acids. Per germline, CDR1 MRHNA and CDR2 SNTAGT. V lost 4 bases and J 6 bases, leaving 24 bases between the germline ends. CDR3 bases: TGTGCCAGCAGTGTCGACTCCGGGGCCGACAGGACAAATGGCTACACCTTC. Its protein is CASSVDSGADRTNGYTF.

The chain recombines TRBV7-9 with TRBJ2-7; 7 bases fit TRBD2. V was pared by 4 bases and J by 3 bases, with 6 bases of the junction left unmatched. From germline, CDR1 is SEHNR and CDR2 FQNEAQ (reference sequence). CDR3 length equals 14 residues. The CDR3 coding sequence is TGTGCCAGCAGCTCCATGGCGGGAGTCTACGAGCAGTACTTC. Translated: CASSSMAGVYEQYF.

The chain employs TRBV29-1 and TRBJ1-2; a possible D gene is TRBD1 (6 bases). The CDR3 has 11 amino acids. CDR1 and CDR2 (germline): SQVTM, ANQGSEA. CDR3 residues: CGGGLNTGYTF. The CDR3 region has the DNA TGCGGGGGGGGCCTGAATACGGGCTACACCTTC.

The CDR3 sequence is CASSPIIEDEAFF. Written as DNA, the CDR3 is TGTGCCAGCAGCCCGATTATAGAAGATGAAGCTTTCTTT. This chain uses TRBV4-2 with TRBJ1-1; D is uncertain. V was trimmed by 4 bases and J by 7 bases, leaving 13 bases between them. The CDR3 covers 13 residues. Germline values: CDR1 LGHNA, CDR2 YNFKEQ.

The chain employs TRBV30 and TRBJ2-1; unclear D gene. V lost 0 bases and J lost 8, with 14 bases in between. Germline CDR1 is GTSNPN and CDR2 is SVGIG (reference sequence). The CDR3 sequence is 14 residues long. CDR3 in DNA: TGTGCCTGGAGTGTTGGTCTCGCGAGCGATGAGCAGTTCTTC. Translating gives CAWSVGLASDEQFF.

Only one count was recorded for this clone. The chain couples TRBV18 to TRBJ2-7; 8 nucleotides match TRBD1. J lost 2 bases, V lost 0 bases, and 15 bases had no gene match. The CDR3 sequence is 19 residues long. Per germline, CDR1 KGHSH and CDR2 LQKENI. This CDR3 is CASSPPLGGRDRPPYEQYF. The DNA for the CDR3 is TGTGCCAGCTCACCACCGCTGGGGGGAAGGGACAGGCCTCCCTACGAGCAGTACTTC.

This sequence joins TRBV27 and TRBJ2-1, with D hard to call. The CDR3 runs to 16 residues. In germline, CDR1 is MNHEY, CDR2 SMNVEV (reference sequence). Trimming took off 6 bases at V and 6 bases at J, with 21 bases between the two ends. CDR3 bases: TGTGCCAGCAGCCTCGCCGTCGAGTTAAGTTTCAATGAGCAGTTCTTC. Its protein product is CASSLAVELSFNEQFF.

This sequence joins TRBV5-1 and TRBJ2-2; tentative D call: TRBD2 (5 bases). The length of the CDR3 is 14 residues. V was shortened by 0 bases and J by 5 bases, with 8 bases between the two germline ends. The germline V gene encodes CDR1 SGHRS and CDR2 YFSETQ. CDR3 nucleotides: TGCGCCAGCAGCTTGGGGGAGATAACCGGGGAGCTGTTTTTT. Its protein product is CASSLGEITGELFF.

The rearrangement links TRBV5-4 to TRBJ2-5; TRBD2 might be the D (5 bases). The ends were cut back, 0 bases at V and 5 bases at J, with 8 bases in the middle. Germline CDR1 and CDR2: SGHNT and YYREEE (reference sequence). This CDR3 region has 13 residues. This CDR3 is CASSLGLLETQYF. The CDR3 DNA is TGTGCCAGCAGCTTGGGACTATTGGAGACCCAGTACTTC.

V usage is TRBV4-3 and J usage is TRBJ2-3; 15 bases are a match to TRBD2. The CDR3 totals 19 residues. The ends lost 0 bases at V and 4 bases at J; junction bases unmatched: 8. Per germline, CDR1 LGHNA and CDR2 YSLEER. CDR3 sequence (DNA): TGCGCCAGCAGCCAAGATGGGGAAGGACTAGCGGGAGGGCCAGATACGCAGTATTTT. Its protein is CASSQDGEGLAGGPDTQYF.

V and J are TRBV5-1 and TRBJ2-3, with TRBD2 identical over 9 bases. This CDR3 spans 12 amino acids. The J segment lost 11 bases and the V segment lost 4 bases, leaving 5 bases of the junction unmatched. Looked up from germline, CDR1 is SGHRS and CDR2 is YFSETQ. CDR3 sequence: CASSPEREVQYF. CDR3 in DNA: TGCGCCAGCAGCCCGGAGCGGGAGGTGCAGTATTTT. The full variable domain, with the rest looked up from reference TRBV5-1 and TRBJ2-3, is KAGVTQTPRYLIKTRGQQVTLSCSPISGHRSVSWYQQTPGQGLQFLFEYFSETQRNKGNFPGRFSGRQFSNSRSEMNVSTLELGDSALYLCASSPEREVQYFGPGTRLTVL.

In its sample, this clone was seen once. V usage is TRBV30 and J usage is TRBJ1-5; 7 bases map to TRBD1. V was clipped by 2 bases and J by 7 bases; unmatched bases: 20. Germline CDR1 and CDR2: GTSNPN and SVGIG (reference sequence). This CDR3 spans 18 amino acids. CDR3: CAWSPRPWDSRSGQPQHF. The CDR3 DNA sequence: TGTGCCTGGAGTCCCCGCCCATGGGACAGCCGTTCAGGGCAGCCCCAGCATTTT.

The V and J genes are TRBV7-9 and TRBJ1-2; 9 nucleotides line up with TRBD1. Looked up from germline, CDR1 is SEHNR and CDR2 is FQNEAQ (reference sequence). The CDR3 has 14 residues. The V gene end was trimmed by 5 bases and the J gene end by 3 bases; junction bases not matched to a gene: 4. For the CDR3, the DNA is TGTGCCAGCAGCCCAGGACAGGGGCACTATGGCTACACCTTC. Translating gives CASSPGQGHYGYTF.

The rearrangement links TRBV5-4 to TRBJ2-4; no definite D call. The CDR3 is 13 amino acids. Trimming stripped 0 bases from V and 4 bases from J, with 5 bases between. Germline V gives CDR1 SGHNT, CDR2 YYREEE (reference sequence). CDR3 in DNA: TGTGCCAGCAGCTTGGGAGCGAAAAACATTCAGTACTTC. Translated: CASSLGAKNIQYF.